Below are 8 T cell receptor beta chains sequenced from a single sample in a study of cytomegalovirus exposure and HLA in healthy donors. The study ran its PCR with 60 Vbeta and 13 Jbeta primers. Some clones are missing from TCRdb's copy, which holds only in-frame ones; the method was immunoSEQ multiplex PCR. The sample has fewer than 120,000 clones; around 84% are singletons. The specimen was PBMCs. The receptors derive from a woman aged 25 to 39 in good health and CMV-seronegative.

The chain has TRBV28 and TRBJ1-6; 10 bases match TRBD1. Per germline, CDR1 MDHEN and CDR2 SYDVKM. The V segment lost 4 bases and the J segment 7 bases; nucleotides outside the gene matches: 1. The CDR3 consists of 14 residues. Here the CDR3 reads CASSSGQGNSPLHF. CDR3 bases: TGTGCCAGCAGTTCGGGACAGGGGAATTCACCCCTCCACTTT. Filled out from reference TRBV28 and TRBJ1-6, the complete variable domain reads DVKVTQSSRYLVKRTGEKVFLECVQDMDHENMFWYRQDPGLGLRLIYFSYDVKMKEKGDIPEGYSVSREKKERFSLILESASTNQTSMYLCASSSGQGNSPLHFGNGTRLTVT.

J is TRBJ1-2 and V is TRBV7-6, with 7 bases matching TRBD1. The J segment lost 5 bases and the V segment lost 0 bases, leaving 21 bases of the junction unmatched. CDR1 is SGHVS, CDR2 FNYEAQ, per germline. This CDR3 has 20 amino acids. As DNA, the CDR3 is TGTGCCAGCAGCTTAGCTACATCCGACAGGGCCATCCCGCCGGAGTATGGCTACACCTTC. This gives the protein CASSLATSDRAIPPEYGYTF.

J is TRBJ1-2 and V is TRBV6-5, with 7 bases fitting TRBD1. The junction had 2 bases not matched to a gene; V was cut back by 6 bases and J by 4 bases. Germline lookup yields CDR1 MNHEY and CDR2 SVGAGI. The CDR3 totals 12 residues. CDR3 region: CASSPGGYGYTF. Written as DNA, the CDR3 is TGTGCCAGCAGCCCAGGGGGCTATGGCTACACCTTC.

The chain combines TRBV14 with TRBJ2-1; D not certain. Germline assignment: CDR1 SGHDN and CDR2 FVKESK. This CDR3 region has 13 residues. Trimming took off 0 bases at V and 6 bases at J, with 6 bases between the two ends. The DNA of the CDR3 is TGTGCCAGCAGCCAAGATTCAGGCAATGAGCAGTTCTTC. This codes for CASSQDSGNEQFF.

The genes are TRBV14 and TRBJ1-2; 7 nucleotides align to TRBD1. CDR3 length equals 18 residues. V lost 2 bases, J lost 2 bases, and 14 bases stayed unmatched. CDR1 is SGHDN, CDR2 FVKESK, per germline. As DNA, the CDR3 is TGTGCCAGCAGCCAATTCCCCAGGGGGGAGGTATCGAACTATGGCTACACCTTC. It encodes CASSQFPRGEVSNYGYTF.

The chain has TRBV29-1 and TRBJ2-7; 13 nucleotides line up with TRBD2. V was pared by 8 bases and J by 4 bases, with 14 bases of the junction left unmatched. This CDR3 spans 16 amino acids. Germline lookup yields CDR1 SQVTM and CDR2 ANQGSEA. The CDR3 loop is CSSVARTSGGAYEQYF. CDR3 DNA: TGCAGCTCCGTGGCGCGAACTAGCGGGGGGGCTTACGAGCAGTACTTC.

J is TRBJ2-1 and V is TRBV30; 12 bases map to TRBD1. Germline assignment: CDR1 GTSNPN and CDR2 SVGIG (reference sequence). This CDR3 is 14 amino acids long. With 5 bases clipped from V and 4 bases from J, the junction kept 3 bases outside the gene matches. The DNA of the CDR3 is TGTGCCTGGGAGGGACAGGGGGCTTACAATGAGCAGTTCTTC. Translated, it gives CAWEGQGAYNEQFF.

The CDR3 DNA sequence: TGTGCCAGCAGCACTTTCGACAGGGCGAACACTGAAGCTTTCTTT. Encoded protein: CASSTFDRANTEAFF. V gene TRBV9 combines with J gene TRBJ1-1, with 7 bases matching TRBD1. After removal of 4 bases from V and 1 base from J, the junction contained 7 bases not matched to a gene. The CDR3 covers 15 residues. The germline V gene has CDR1 SGDLS and CDR2 YYNGEE.